This T cell receptor (beta chain) emerged from a study of cytomegalovirus exposure and HLA in healthy donors. In the study overall: Caucasian-associated ancestry cluster membership applied to approximately 81% of nearly 400 genotyped donors. Broader study findings: Most TCRs appeared rarely, but some public TCRs recurred in many donors.

Concerning this clone: Its specificity is unknown.

Primers included in the PCR were 60 Vbeta and 13 Jbeta primers. Some clones are missing from TCRdb's copy, which holds only in-frame ones; the method was immunoSEQ multiplex PCR. This table has 150,000 to 200,000 clones, 80% to 85% appearing once. The receptor was isolated from a woman aged 40 to 50 in good health and CMV-seronegative. The material sequenced was PBMCs.

CDR3 region: CASSTGQGIDTEAFF. The CDR3 bases are TGTGCCAGCAGCACCGGACAGGGGATTGACACTGAAGCTTTCTTT. The rearrangement uses TRBV5-4 and TRBJ1-1; 9 positions agree with TRBD1. In germline, CDR1 is SGHNT, CDR2 YYREEE (reference sequence). This CDR3 has 15 residues. Trimming cost V 4 bases and J 3 bases; bases outside gene matches: 7. Together with reference TRBV5-4 and TRBJ1-1, the CDR3 gives the full variable domain: ETGVTQSPTHLIKTRGQQVTLRCSSQSGHNTVSWYQQALGQGPQFIFQYYREEENGRGNFPPRFSGLQFPNYSSELNVNALELDDSALYLCASSTGQGIDTEAFFGQGTRLTVV.